This T cell receptor beta chain was identified during a study of cytomegalovirus exposure and HLA in healthy donors. Study as a whole: The early release's HLA-typed donors yielded approximately 85 million unique TCRs. General study findings and limits: The authors enumerated roughly 160 TCR beta chains as linked to cytomegalovirus.

In this sample, this clone turned up once. Its specificity is unknown. Per the germline V gene, CDR1 is MNHNS and CDR2 is SASEGT. V was pared by 8 bases and J by 9 bases, with 11 bases of the junction left unmatched. The CDR3 length is 13 residues. The PCR contained 60 Vbeta and 13 Jbeta primers. Profiling relied on immunoSEQ multiplex PCR, and the TCRdb table lists in-frame clones only, not all of them. The table shows under 200,000 clones, with roughly 85% occurring only once. Material: PBMCs. The TCR was taken from a middle-aged man in good health and CMV-seronegative. V and J are TRBV6-1 and TRBJ2-5; 8 bases fit TRBD2. The CDR3 nucleotides are TGTGCCAGCTTAGGATTAGCGGGAACCGCCCAGTACTTC. It yields the protein CASLGLAGTAQYF.